This TCR beta chain was sequenced in a study of shared clonotypes between healthy human individuals. CDR1 and CDR2 from the germline V gene are SGHTA and FQGNSA. The V and J ends lost 8 bases and 0 bases respectively, with 8 bases between them. The CDR3 length is 13 residues. Sorted-subset replicate PCR reactions were performed with 200 ng DNA, corresponding to tens of thousands of T cell genomes. Clones were sequenced by immunoSEQ multiplex PCR, and TCRdb holds only the in-frame ones, with some missing. The table includes about 550,000 clones, over 95% detected once. Terminally differentiated effector memory CD45RA+ cells were left out of the naive CD8 fraction, which was CD45RO-negative and positively selected for CCR7.

The rearrangement joins TRBV7-2 to TRBJ2-1; D unclear. This TCR derives from a woman aged 25 to 39 in good health. The specimen was naive CD8+ T cells sorted from blood. CDR3 residues: CASGSSSYNEQFF. The CDR3 bases are TGTGCCAGCGGCTCAAGCTCCTACAATGAGCAGTTCTTC.